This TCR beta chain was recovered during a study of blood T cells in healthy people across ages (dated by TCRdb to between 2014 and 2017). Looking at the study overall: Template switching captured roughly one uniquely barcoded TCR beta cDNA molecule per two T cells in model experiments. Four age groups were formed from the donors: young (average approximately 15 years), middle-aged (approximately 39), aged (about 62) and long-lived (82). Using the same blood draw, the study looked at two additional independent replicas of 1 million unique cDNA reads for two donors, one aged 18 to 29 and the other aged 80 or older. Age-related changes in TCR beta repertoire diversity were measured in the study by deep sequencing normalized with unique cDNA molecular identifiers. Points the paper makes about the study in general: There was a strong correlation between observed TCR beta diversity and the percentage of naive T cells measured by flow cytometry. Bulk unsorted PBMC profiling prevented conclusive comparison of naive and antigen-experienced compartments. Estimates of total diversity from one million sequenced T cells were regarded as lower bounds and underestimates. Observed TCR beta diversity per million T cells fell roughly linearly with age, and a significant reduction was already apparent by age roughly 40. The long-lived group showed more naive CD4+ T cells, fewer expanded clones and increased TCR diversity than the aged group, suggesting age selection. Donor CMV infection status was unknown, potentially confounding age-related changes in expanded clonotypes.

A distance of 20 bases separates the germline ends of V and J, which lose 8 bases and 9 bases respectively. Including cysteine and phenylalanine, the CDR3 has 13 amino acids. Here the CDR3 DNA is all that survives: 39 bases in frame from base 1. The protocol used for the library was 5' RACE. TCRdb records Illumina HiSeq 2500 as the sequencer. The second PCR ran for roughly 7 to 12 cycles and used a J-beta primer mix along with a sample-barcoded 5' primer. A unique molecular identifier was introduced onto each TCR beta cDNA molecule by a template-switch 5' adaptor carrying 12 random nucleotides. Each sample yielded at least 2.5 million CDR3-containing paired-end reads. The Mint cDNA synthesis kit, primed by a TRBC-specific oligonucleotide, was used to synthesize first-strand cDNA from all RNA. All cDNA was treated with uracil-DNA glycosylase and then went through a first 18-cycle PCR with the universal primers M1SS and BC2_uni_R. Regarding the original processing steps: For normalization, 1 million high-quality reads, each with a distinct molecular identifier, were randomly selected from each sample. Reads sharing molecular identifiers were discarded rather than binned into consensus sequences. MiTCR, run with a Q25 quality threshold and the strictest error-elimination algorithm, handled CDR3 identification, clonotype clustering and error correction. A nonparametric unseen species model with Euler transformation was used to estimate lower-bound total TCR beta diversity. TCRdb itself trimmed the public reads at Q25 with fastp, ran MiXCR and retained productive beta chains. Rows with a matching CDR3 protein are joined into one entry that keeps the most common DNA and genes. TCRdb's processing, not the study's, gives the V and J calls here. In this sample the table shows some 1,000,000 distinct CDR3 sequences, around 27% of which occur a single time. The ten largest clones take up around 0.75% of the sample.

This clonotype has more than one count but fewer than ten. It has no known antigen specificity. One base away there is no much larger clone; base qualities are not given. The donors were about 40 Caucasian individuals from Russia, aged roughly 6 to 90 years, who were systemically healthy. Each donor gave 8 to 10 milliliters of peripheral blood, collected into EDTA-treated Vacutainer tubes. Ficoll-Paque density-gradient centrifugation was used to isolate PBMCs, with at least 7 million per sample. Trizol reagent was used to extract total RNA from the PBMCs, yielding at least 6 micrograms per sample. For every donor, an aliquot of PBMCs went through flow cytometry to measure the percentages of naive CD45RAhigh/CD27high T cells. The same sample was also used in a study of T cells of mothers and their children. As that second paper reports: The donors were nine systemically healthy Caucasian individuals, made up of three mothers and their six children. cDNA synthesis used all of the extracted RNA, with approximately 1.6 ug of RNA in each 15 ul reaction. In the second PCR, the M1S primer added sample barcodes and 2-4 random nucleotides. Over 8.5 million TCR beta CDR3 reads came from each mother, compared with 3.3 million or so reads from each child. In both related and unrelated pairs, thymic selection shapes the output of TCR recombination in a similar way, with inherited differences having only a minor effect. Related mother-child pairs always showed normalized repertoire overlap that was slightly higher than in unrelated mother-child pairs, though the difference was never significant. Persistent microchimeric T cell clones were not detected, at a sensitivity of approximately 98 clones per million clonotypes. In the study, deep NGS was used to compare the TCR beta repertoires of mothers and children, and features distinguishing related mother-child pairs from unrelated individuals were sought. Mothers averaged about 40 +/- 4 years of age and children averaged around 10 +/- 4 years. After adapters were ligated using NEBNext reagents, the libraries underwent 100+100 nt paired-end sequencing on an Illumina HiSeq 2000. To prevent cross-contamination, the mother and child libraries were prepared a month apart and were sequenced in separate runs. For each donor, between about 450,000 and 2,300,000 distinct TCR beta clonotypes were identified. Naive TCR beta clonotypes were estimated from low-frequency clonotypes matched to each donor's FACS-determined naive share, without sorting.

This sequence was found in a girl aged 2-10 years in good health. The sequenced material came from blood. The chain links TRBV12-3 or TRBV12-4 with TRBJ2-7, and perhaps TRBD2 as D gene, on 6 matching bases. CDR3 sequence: CASLPDAEGRQYF. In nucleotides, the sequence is TGTGCCAGCCTACCCGACGCGGAGGGCAGGCAGTACTTC.